The 3 T cell receptor beta chains below come from one sample, sequenced in a study of T cell changes during pregnancy in multiple sclerosis. Clones were read by immunoSEQ multiplex PCR, and TCRdb kept only the in-frame ones, dropping some. The repertoire consists of 58,000 or so clones, with about nine tenths occurring once and the leading ten covering approximately 2.3%. This sample comprised peripheral blood, obtained in the first trimester of pregnancy. These receptors were obtained from a female donor in good health, enrolled as a control in a pregnancy study.

V gene TRBV6-5 combines with J gene TRBJ2-2, with a weak D call TRBD2 (6 bases). The CDR3 covers 13 residues. Germline assignment: CDR1 MNHEY and CDR2 SVGAGI. V shed 6 bases and J shed 6 bases, with 11 bases lying between them. CDR3 protein: CASRLAAAGELFF. DNA of the CDR3: TGTGCCAGCAGATTAGCGGCTGCCGGGGAGCTGTTTTTT.

The rearrangement uses TRBV29-1 and TRBJ2-3; 9 bases are a match to TRBD2. CDR1 and CDR2 (germline): SQVTM, ANQGSEA. The CDR3 has 17 residues. V lost 7 bases to trimming and J lost 2 bases; unmatched junction nucleotides: 16. The CDR3 reads CSARGGRALGATDTQYF. DNA of the CDR3: TGCAGCGCTAGAGGCGGGAGGGCCCTCGGGGCCACAGATACGCAGTATTTT.

This clone has a single count. V and J are TRBV7-2 and TRBJ2-5; 11 bases fit TRBD2. V shed 5 bases, J shed 4 bases, and the junction held 12 bases outside the gene matches. The CDR3 is made up of 17 amino acids. Per the germline V gene, CDR1 is SGHTA and CDR2 is FQGNSA. The CDR3 spells CASSAQVLAGGGETQYF. The DNA for the CDR3 is TGTGCCAGCAGCGCCCAGGTCCTAGCGGGAGGAGGAGAGACCCAGTACTTC.